The 23 T cell receptor beta chains below come from one sample, sequenced in a study of regulatory T cells in long-lasting Graves disease. Arm-PCR of CDR3 regions and iRepertoire HTBI primers were used to build TCR beta libraries. TCRdb reprocessed the multiplex PCR reads with MiXCR, giving one entry per CDR3 protein. The table shows under 300,000 distinct CDR3 sequences, with 20% to 25% occurring only once. The time point is: newly diagnosed GD, antithyroid drugs for less than 3 months. PBMC RNA was the source of the TCR library. Sequencing was performed on peripheral blood mononuclear cells (PBMCs), taken at new diagnosis, from a patient treated with antithyroid drugs. These receptors were taken from a female donor with Graves disease.

This clonotype was found many times. V gene TRBV6-2 or TRBV6-3 combines with J gene TRBJ2-7; 8 bases agree with TRBD2. The CDR3 has 13 residues. Germline CDR1 reads MNHEY; CDR2 reads SVGEGT. Losses at the gene ends were 7 bases for V and 0 bases for J; bases not matched to a gene: 2. The CDR3 DNA reads TGTGCCAGCATTACTAGCGGCTCCTACGAGCAGTACTTC. Translating it yields CASITSGSYEQYF.

This clonotype was picked up many times. The chain joins TRBV7-2 to TRBJ2-7; TRBD2 might be the D (5 bases). This CDR3 spans 14 amino acids. V was clipped by 5 bases and J by 2 bases, with 13 bases between them. Germline-derived CDR1 and CDR2 are SGHTA and FQGNSA. CDR3: CASSLMGATYEQYF. In nucleotides, the CDR3 is TGTGCCAGCAGCCTAATGGGAGCAACCTACGAGCAGTACTTC.

The rearrangement links TRBV27 to TRBJ1-1; 9 nucleotides align to TRBD1. Per germline, CDR1 MNHEY and CDR2 SMNVEV (reference sequence). The CDR3 spans 14 residues. V gave up 5 bases and J gave up 1 base; unmatched junction bases: 2. Written as DNA, the CDR3 is TGTGCCAGCAGTCGACAGGGGGAGAACACTGAAGCTTTCTTT. Residues: CASSRQGENTEAFF.

This clonotype was detected ten times or more. At one of its ends the junction is not consistent with the germline gene, which may arise from a read error. J is TRBJ2-3 and V is TRBV5-1; D gene unclear. The CDR3 spans 14 residues. Looked up from germline, CDR1 is SGHRS and CDR2 is YFSETQ. CDR3 sequence reads: CASSFLSSTDTQYF. Written as DNA, the CDR3 is TGTGCCAGCAGCTTCCTATCTAGCACAGATACGCAGTATTTT. The full variable domain, in which reference TRBV5-1 and TRBJ2-3 provide the parts outside the CDR3, is KAGVTQTPRYLIKTRGQQVTLSCSPISGHRSVSWYQQTPGQGLQFLFEYFSETQRNKGNFPGRFSGRQFSNSRSEMNVSTLELGDSALYLCASSFLSSTDTQYFGPGTRLTVL.

This sequence joins TRBV10-3 and TRBJ2-2; D might be TRBD1 or TRBD2, each matching 7 bases. The germline gives CDR1 ENHRY, CDR2 SYGVKD. Trimming took 11 bases from V and 4 from J, leaving 17 bases between them. The CDR3 spans 14 residues. CDR3 coding DNA: TGTGCCCCGGGGGAGGGGGCGCCCACCGGGGAGCTGTTTTTT. This sequence encodes CAPGEGAPTGELFF.

This clonotype has ten or more counts. The chain couples TRBV7-2 to TRBJ2-1; 10 nucleotides agree with TRBD2. The CDR3 consists of 17 residues. Germline V CDR1 and CDR2: SGHTA, FQGNSA. J was trimmed by 8 bases and V by 5 bases; bases with no gene match: 15. CDR3 loop: CASSPRLAGEPLDEQFF. The CDR3 DNA follows: TGTGCCAGCAGCCCCCGCCTAGCGGGAGAGCCCTTAGATGAGCAGTTCTTC. Based on the CDR3 plus reference TRBV7-2 and TRBJ2-1, the full variable domain is GAGVSQSPSNKVTEKGKDVELRCDPISGHTALYWYRQSLGQGLEFLIYFQGNSAPDKSGLPSDRFSAERTGGSVSTLTIQRTQQEDSAVYLCASSPRLAGEPLDEQFFGPGTRLTVL.

A remark on this clonotype: This sequence is one base from a far larger clone and is likely a read error. This chain uses TRBV6-2 or TRBV6-3 with TRBJ2-5; 9 nucleotides align to TRBD2. The germline V gene encodes CDR1 MNHEY and CDR2 SVGEGT. After removal of 5 bases from V and 4 bases from J, the junction contained 5 bases not matched to a gene. The CDR3 spans 14 residues. DNA for the CDR3: TGTGCCAGCAGTGAGGAAGCGGGGGGAGAGACCCAGTACTTC. Protein: CASSEEAGGETQYF.

This clonotype was counted many times. This sequence joins TRBV20-1 and TRBJ1-3; no clear D gene. Germline values: CDR1 DFQATT, CDR2 SNEGSKA (reference sequence). The CDR3 sequence is 13 residues long. The ends were cut back, 3 bases at V and 0 bases at J, with 6 bases in the middle. CDR3 nucleotide sequence: TGCAGTGCTAGCACAGCCTCTGGAAACACCATATATTTT. This translates into CSASTASGNTIYF.

This clonotype was counted between two and nine times. The chain recombines TRBV7-8 with TRBJ2-1; D is unresolved. The CDR3 length is 11 residues. Trimming pared 5 bases from V and 6 bases from J, leaving 5 bases between. In germline, CDR1 is SGHVS, CDR2 FQNEAQ. CDR3 bases: TGTGCCAGCAGCCCGATCAATGAGCAGTTCTTC. It yields the protein CASSPINEQFF.

This clonotype was detected only a few times. This sequence may be a read error, since a much larger clone differs from it by one base. The CDR3 DNA reads TGTGCCAGCAGTCTCTACGGCACAGATACGCAGTATTTT. This gives the protein CASSLYGTDTQYF. This sequence joins TRBV12-3 or TRBV12-4 and TRBJ2-3, with unresolved D. The length of the CDR3 is 13 residues. V dropped 5 bases and J dropped 1 base, with 7 bases sitting between them.

This clonotype was recorded many times. The rearrangement uses TRBV14 and TRBJ2-7; 7 positions agree with TRBD2. Per germline, CDR1 SGHDN and CDR2 FVKESK. V shed 3 bases, J shed 0 bases, and the junction held 11 bases outside the gene matches. The CDR3 is 17 residues long. As DNA, the CDR3 is TGTGCCAGCAGCCATTCCGGGGGGACCTACAGCTCCTACGAGCAGTACTTC. Its translation is CASSHSGGTYSSYEQYF. The full variable domain, completed using reference TRBV14 and TRBJ2-7, is EAGVTQFPSHSVIEKGQTVTLRCDPISGHDNLYWYRRVMGKEIKFLLHFVKESKQDESGMPNNRFLAERTGGTYSTLKVQPAELEDSGVYFCASSHSGGTYSSYEQYFGPGTRLTVT.

This clonotype was observed many times. This chain links TRBV29-1 with TRBJ2-1; D is possibly TRBD2 (5 bases). Trimming stripped 4 bases from V and 5 bases from J, with 15 bases between. Germline values: CDR1 SQVTM, CDR2 ANQGSEA. The CDR3 has 14 residues. The CDR3 sequence: CSVVRPGRDNEQFF. CDR3 DNA sequence: TGCAGCGTTGTTCGCCCGGGAAGGGACAATGAGCAGTTCTTC.

About this clonotype: The junction departs from the called germline gene at one end, perhaps through a read error. The CDR3 DNA follows: TGTGCCATTAGTAGCAGGAACACCGGGGAGCTGTTTTTT. Amino acid sequence: CAISSRNTGELFF. The J gene is TRBJ2-2, the V gene TRBV19; no firm D call. Germline lookup yields CDR1 LNHDA and CDR2 SQIVND (reference sequence). This CDR3 spans 13 amino acids.

The chain uses TRBV10-3 and TRBJ1-1; D might be TRBD1 (5 bases). The CDR3 contains 13 residues. Trimming took 7 bases from V and 1 from J, leaving 10 bases between them. CDR1 and CDR2 (germline): ENHRY, SYGVKD. CDR3 nucleotide sequence: TGTGCCATCAAGCGCGGACAGAACACTGAAGCTTTCTTT. Translating gives CAIKRGQNTEAFF.

On this clonotype: With a much larger clone just one base away, this may be a read error. This likely comes from a read error, as the CDR3 has no conserved phenylalanine or tryptophan at its end. This sequence joins TRBV20-1 and TRBJ1-4; a possible D gene is TRBD1 (5 bases). The CDR3 spans 15 residues. Per the germline V gene, CDR1 is DFQATT and CDR2 is SNEGSKA (reference sequence). V gave up 3 bases and J gave up 0 bases, with 11 bases separating them. CDR3 nucleotide sequence: TGCAGTGCTAGGGGACGGATGCCAACTAATGAAAAACTGTTTCTT. It translates to CSARGRMPTNEKLFL.

The sample holds many counts of this clonotype. J is TRBJ2-7 and V is TRBV6-1; a weak D match, TRBD2 (5 bases). The CDR3 runs 13 residues. Trimming removed 8 bases from V and 4 bases from J, with 15 bases in between. Germline V CDR1 and CDR2: MNHNS, SASEGT. The CDR3 nucleotides are TGTGCCAGCGCACGTTGGGAGAATTACGAGCAGTACTTC. It specifies CASARWENYEQYF.

The rearrangement joins TRBV15 to TRBJ2-4, with D possibly matching TRBD2 (6 bases). The CDR3 length is 16 residues. Germline lookup yields CDR1 LNHNV and CDR2 YYDKDF (reference sequence). Trimming cost V 5 bases and J 4 bases, with 18 bases left between them. The CDR3 DNA is TGTGCCACCAGCCGAATAGGGGACGGAGGGAAAAACATTCAGTACTTC. Translating gives CATSRIGDGGKNIQYF.

This clonotype was detected ten times or more. The chain recombines TRBV20-1 with TRBJ1-2; 7 positions agree with TRBD1. Germline assignment: CDR1 DFQATT and CDR2 SNEGSKA (reference sequence). Trimming cost V 6 bases and J 0 bases; bases outside gene matches: 4. The CDR3 runs 13 residues. The CDR3 loop is CSADTGANYGYTF. The CDR3 DNA is TGCAGTGCGGATACAGGGGCTAACTATGGCTACACCTTC.

This clonotype was observed a single time. The V and J genes are TRBV12-3 or TRBV12-4 and TRBJ1-2, with D tentatively TRBD1 (6 bases). Trimming took off 1 base at V and 8 bases at J, with 20 bases between the two ends. There are 16 residues in the CDR3. CDR3 nucleotides: TGTGCCAGCAGTTTAGAGGGGGTCAGGTCGATTTACGGCTACACCTTC. It is translated as CASSLEGVRSIYGYTF.

The chain recombines TRBV7-2 with TRBJ2-7, with 12 bases that match TRBD1. The V gene's germline CDR1 is SGHTA and CDR2 FQGNSA. V lost 5 bases and J lost 2; bases outside the gene matches: 4. There are 15 residues in the CDR3. In DNA, the CDR3 is TGTGCCAGCAGCATCCGGGACAGGGGGCCCTACGAGCAGTACTTC. Translating it yields CASSIRDRGPYEQYF.

This clonotype was recorded many times. The chain employs TRBV5-1 and TRBJ2-1; no definite D call. Germline V CDR1 and CDR2: SGHRS, YFSETQ. This CDR3 has 15 amino acids. V lost 0 bases and J lost 0, with 7 bases in between. The CDR3 spells CASSLVQSSYNEQFF. The DNA of the CDR3 is TGCGCCAGCAGCTTGGTACAGAGCTCCTACAATGAGCAGTTCTTC.

This clonotype was seen at least ten times. The chain combines TRBV24-1 with TRBJ1-1, with D perhaps TRBD1 (6 bases). Germline V gives CDR1 KGHDR, CDR2 SFDVKD. The ends were cut back, 4 bases at V and 1 base at J, with 6 bases in the middle. The CDR3 runs to 13 residues. The CDR3 DNA follows: TGTGCCACCAGTGAGACAGGGAACACTGAAGCTTTCTTT. As protein: CATSETGNTEAFF.

This clonotype was counted many times. The CDR3 region is CASSPRSGDNSPLHF. CDR3 nucleotides: TGTGCCAGCAGCCCTAGGTCCGGAGATAATTCACCCCTCCACTTT. The chain uses TRBV7-2 and TRBJ1-6; D gene uncertain. Germline V gene sequence: CDR1 SGHTA, CDR2 FQGNSA. Between the trimmed V and J ends, which lost 5 bases and 5 bases, there was a span of 13 bases. The CDR3 runs 15 residues.